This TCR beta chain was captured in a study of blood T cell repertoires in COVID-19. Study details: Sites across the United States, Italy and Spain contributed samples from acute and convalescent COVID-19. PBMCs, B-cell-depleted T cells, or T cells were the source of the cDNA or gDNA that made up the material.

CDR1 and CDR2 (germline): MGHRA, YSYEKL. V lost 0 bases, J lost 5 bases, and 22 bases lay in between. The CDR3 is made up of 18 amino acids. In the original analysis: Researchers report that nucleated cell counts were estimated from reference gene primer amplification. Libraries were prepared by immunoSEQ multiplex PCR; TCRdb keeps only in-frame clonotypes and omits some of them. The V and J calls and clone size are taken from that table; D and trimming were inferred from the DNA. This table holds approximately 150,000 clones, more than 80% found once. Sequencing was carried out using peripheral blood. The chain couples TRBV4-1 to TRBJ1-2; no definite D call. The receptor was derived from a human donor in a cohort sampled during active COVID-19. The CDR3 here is CASSQDRREREIPYGYTF. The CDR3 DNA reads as TGCGCCAGCAGCCAAGATAGGAGGGAAAGGGAGATTCCTTATGGCTACACCTTC.